The rows below give T cell receptor beta chains drawn from one sample of a study of beta chain features in type 1 diabetes. Data came from immunoSEQ multiplex PCR; TCRdb stores just in-frame clones and leaves some out. This sample has 150,000 to 200,000 clones; roughly 9.1% occur once, and the top ten carry 2% to 2.5%. The sample taken for sequencing was central memory CD4+ T cells from blood. The receptors derive from a woman younger than 30 in good health. CDR3s include the opening cysteine and the closing phenylalanine or tryptophan. A D gene is named only where the DNA matches it firmly. A row's size may be missing; if present it is once, few, many or a size class.

TRBJ1-4	NA	TRBV4-1	TRBD1	TGCGCCAGCAGCCAGACAGGGGGTAGGGAAAAACTGTTTTTT	CASSQTGGREKLFF
TRBJ1-3	NA	TRBV10-3	TRBD1	TGTGCCACCTCTTCTCCGGGACAGGGTGCAAACACCATATATTTT	CATSSPGQGANTIYF
TRBJ1-4	few	TRBV6-5	TRBD1	TGTGCCAGCACCGGAGACGGGACAGGCGGTGAAAAACTGTTTTTT	CASTGDGTGGEKLFF
TRBJ1-2	few	TRBV9	NA	TGTGCCAGCAGCGCGGGAGGACAGCTTAAAGGCTACACCTTC	CASSAGGQLKGYTF
TRBJ2-2	NA	TRBV7-2	NA	TGTGCCAGCAGCTTAGCGATAGACATCGGGGAGCTGTTTTTT	CASSLAIDIGELFF
TRBJ1-1	NA	TRBV5-6	NA	TGTGCCAGCAGCTTGGGCCCGGGTATGAACACTGAAGCTTTCTTT	CASSLGPGMNTEAFF
TRBJ2-5	few	TRBV5-1	TRBD1	TGCGCCAGCAGGTCTGGGACAGGGGTCGAGACCCAGTACTTC	CASRSGTGVETQYF
TRBJ1-5	few	TRBV6-6	NA	TGTGCCAGCAGCTCAACCCGAGATCAGCCCCAGCATTTT	CASSSTRDQPQHF
TRBJ2-6	NA	TRBV4-2	TRBD1	TGTGCCAGCAGCCAAGGGGTCAGGACAGGGACCCTAAGAGGGGCCAACGTCCTGACTTTC	CASSQGVRTGTLRGANVLTF
TRBJ1-2	NA	TRBV6-6	NA	TGTGCCAGCAGTTTACAGGAAGGGTATGGCTACACCTTC	CASSLQEGYGYTF
TRBJ2-5	NA	TRBV11-3	NA	TGTGCCAGCACCAACTGGGGAGCGGAGACCCAGTACTTC	CASTNWGAETQYF
TRBJ2-4	many	TRBV21-1	NA	TGTGCCAGCAGCCTCAGGCGGGGGACGAAAAACATTCAGTACTTC	CASSLRRGTKNIQYF
TRBJ2-5	NA	TRBV7-2	TRBD2	TGTGCCAGCAGCTTATATTCGAGTAGCGGGGGGGCAGAGACCCAGTACTTC	CASSLYSSSGGAETQYF
TRBJ2-3	few	TRBV4-3	NA	TGCGCCAGCAGCCAAGACATCCAGGGGGGCGGAGATACGCAGTATTTT	CASSQDIQGGGDTQYF
TRBJ2-3	NA	TRBV10-3	NA	TGTGCCATCAGTTCCGGGACAACGTCCACAGATACGCAGTATTTT	CAISSGTTSTDTQYF
TRBJ2-1	few	TRBV14	NA	TGTGCCAGCAGTCCCAGGACAGACTACAATGAGCAGTTCTTC	CASSPRTDYNEQFF
TRBJ1-5	NA	TRBV6-1	TRBD1	TGTGCCAGCAGCCGAGGGGGCATGAGCAATCAGCCCCAGCATTTT	CASSRGGMSNQPQHF